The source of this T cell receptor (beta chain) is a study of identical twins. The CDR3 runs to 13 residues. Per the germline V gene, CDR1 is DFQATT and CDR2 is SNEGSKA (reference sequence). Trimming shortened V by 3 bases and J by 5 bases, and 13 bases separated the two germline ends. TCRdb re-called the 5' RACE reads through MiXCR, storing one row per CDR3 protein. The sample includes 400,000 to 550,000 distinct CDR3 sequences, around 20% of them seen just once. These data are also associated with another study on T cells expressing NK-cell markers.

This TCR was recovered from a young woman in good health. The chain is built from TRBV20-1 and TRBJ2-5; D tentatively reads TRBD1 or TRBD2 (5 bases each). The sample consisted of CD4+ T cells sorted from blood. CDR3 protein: CSASGGVGETQYF. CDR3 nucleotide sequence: TGCAGTGCTAGTGGGGGAGTAGGGGAGACCCAGTACTTC.